This T cell receptor (beta chain) was retrieved from a study of blood T cell repertoires in COVID-19 (dated by TCRdb to about 2020). Study-level background: Collaborator samples came from the United States, Italy and Spain and covered acute and convalescent phases of COVID-19. The material from the prospective study consisted of cDNA or gDNA derived from T cells, B-cell-depleted T cells, or PBMCs. Subjects who had been exposed to COVID-19, were actively infected with it, or had recovered from it provided the deeply sampled blood TCRbeta repertoires that made up the dataset. The repertoires were made available in a free public database intended to serve as a resource for research on the immune response to SARS-CoV-2. Samples came from the ongoing ImmuneRACE study (first 160 participants) plus 1,254 subjects from 6 global collaborators. Nearly every sample came with metadata listing a de-identified subject ID, COVID-19 status, age in years and sex. Where available, HLA class I and class II types were obtained from metadata supplied by the sample provider rather than from assay-based typing. Points the paper makes about the study in general: How much clinical and demographic metadata was included differed by source and by participant, and the metadata was provided uncurated.

On this clone itself: Its antigen specificity is not known. Base qualities are not at hand, and no much larger clone is one base apart.

The cysteine opens and the phenylalanine closes a CDR3 of 11 amino acids. Only the CDR3 portion is preserved as DNA: 33 bases, with reading frame beginning at the first base. For this chain, trimming is 6 bases at the V end and 8 bases at the J end, and the number of junction bases without a gene match is 2. One collaborating source in Seattle enrolled patients during active infection and followed them longitudinally through the course of disease. Whole blood was collected in K2EDTA tubes by collaborating institutions according to the institutions' own protocols. Collaborator samples were shipped for TCRbeta analysis as frozen whole blood, isolated PBMCs, or DNA extracted from either sample type. The immunoSEQ Assay, a bias-controlled multiplex PCR, was used to amplify TCRbeta CDR3 regions from genomic DNA. In the original analysis: Within the assay, amplification of reference gene primers was used to estimate how many nucleated cells each sample contained. To quantify the absolute abundance of each unique TCRbeta CDR3 rearrangement, sequence reads were collapsed and filtered. Productive Simpson clonality was computed per sample as the square root of Simpson's diversity index over productive rearrangements. TCRdb provides this immuneACCESS table in a form limited to in-frame rearrangements. Some clones are lacking; in checked studies, under half of them reflect an unresolved V gene, and why the rest are absent is not known. For V, J and clone size, that table is used; D and trimming come from the DNA. This sample lists a few hundred thousand clones; nearly 85% were detected once. The ten largest make up 1.3% of the sample.

The clonotype originates from a woman between 25 and 40 years old with COVID-19, enrolled during active disease. The chain links TRBV12-3 or TRBV12-4 with TRBJ2-7; 9 central bases correspond to TRBD1. The sequencing sample was made of peripheral blood. The CDR3 region reads CASRTGGKQYF. The nucleotide sequence is given as TGTGCCAGCAGGACAGGGGGTAAGCAGTACTTC.